This is a list of T cell receptor beta chains from one sample in a study of molecular identifiers for immune sequencing clone quantification. Each CDR3 protein is one row after TCRdb ran MiXCR on the PCR reads. The sample holds roughly 50,000 distinct CDR3 sequences, under 30% seen once. The sample comprised naive CD8+ T cells from blood, with Jurkat cell RNA spiked in. These receptors were collected from a human donor in good health. Some libraries in this study had Jurkat cell RNA spiked in. Both conserved end residues are part of each CDR3.

CDR3aa: CASSFTGTLNTEAFF
v_gene: TRBV5-4
j_gene: TRBJ1-1

CDR3aa: CASSLSVREGTDTQYF
v_gene: TRBV7-9
j_gene: TRBJ2-3

CDR3aa: CASSEWGGAEAFF
v_gene: TRBV2
j_gene: TRBJ1-1

CDR3aa: CASSFRTLHEAFF
v_gene: TRBV5-5
j_gene: TRBJ1-1

CDR3aa: CATSRVSAGAPLHF
v_gene: TRBV15
j_gene: TRBJ1-6

CDR3aa: CASSSTYGTHFYEQYF
v_gene: TRBV7-9
j_gene: TRBJ2-7

CDR3aa: CAWSVWGQKVSGANVLTF
v_gene: TRBV30
j_gene: TRBJ2-6

CDR3aa: CSVTGISYKQYF
v_gene: TRBV29-1
j_gene: TRBJ2-7

CDR3aa: CASRTTGPYTEAFF
v_gene: TRBV12-3/TRBV12-4
j_gene: TRBJ1-1

CDR3aa: CASSDPSRWGGELFF
v_gene: TRBV2
j_gene: TRBJ2-2

CDR3aa: CASSLEGRLTDTQYF
v_gene: TRBV5-4
j_gene: TRBJ2-3

CDR3aa: CASSRSRDRAGELLF
v_gene: TRBV4-3
j_gene: TRBJ2-2

CDR3aa: CASSESVAGLQETQYF
v_gene: TRBV25-1
j_gene: TRBJ2-5

CDR3aa: CASSPGIIIYTDTQYF
v_gene: TRBV14
j_gene: TRBJ2-3

CDR3aa: CASSLAYGDNEQFF
v_gene: TRBV5-3
j_gene: TRBJ2-1

CDR3aa: CASSSNRAGANVLTF
v_gene: TRBV12-3/TRBV12-4
j_gene: TRBJ2-6

CDR3aa: CASSSTGLSYGYTF
v_gene: TRBV27
j_gene: TRBJ1-2

CDR3aa: CAIRTQNSNQPQHF
v_gene: TRBV19
j_gene: TRBJ1-5

CDR3aa: CASSVTGTSGYEQYF
v_gene: TRBV9
j_gene: TRBJ2-7

CDR3aa: CASRPEGNTEAFF
v_gene: TRBV7-9
j_gene: TRBJ1-1

CDR3aa: CASSSRQTGELFF
v_gene: TRBV27
j_gene: TRBJ2-2

CDR3aa: CASSQGLVVYEQYF
v_gene: TRBV6-2/TRBV6-3
j_gene: TRBJ2-7

CDR3aa: CASSPRGANTGELFF
v_gene: TRBV7-9
j_gene: TRBJ2-2

CDR3aa: CASSAQGGTYEQYF
v_gene: TRBV9
j_gene: TRBJ2-7

CDR3aa: CASRELSGGATDTQYF
v_gene: TRBV2
j_gene: TRBJ2-3

CDR3aa: CASSYGTGSQPQHF
v_gene: TRBV6-5
j_gene: TRBJ1-5